This TCR beta chain is drawn from a study of control samples from healthy donors and cancer patients. Trimming removed 1 base from V and 7 bases from J; junction bases left unmatched: 4. The CDR3 totals 12 residues. Germline lookup yields CDR1 GTSNPN and CDR2 SVGIG (reference sequence). Repertoires were generated with immunoSEQ multiplex PCR, while TCRdb's copy carries only in-frame clones and drops some. The table lists some 130,000 clones, 80% to 95% of them singletons. Source material: blood. This chain links TRBV30 with TRBJ2-7; 7 bases match TRBD1. The clonotype comes from a man between 18 and 29 years old in good health. The DNA for the CDR3 is TGTGCCTGGAGTGGGACAGGTCAAGAGCAGTACTTC. This gives the protein CAWSGTGQEQYF.